This T cell receptor (beta chain) was retrieved from a study of cytomegalovirus exposure and HLA in healthy donors. Study-wide background: As an earlier analysis found, roughly 180 million T cells yielded fewer than 130 million unique TCR beta sequences.

This PCR relied on a set of 60 Vbeta primers and 13 Jbeta primers. Using immunoSEQ multiplex PCR, the repertoire was profiled, and TCRdb retains in-frame clones only, with some absent. The sample has some 200,000 clones, 81% seen once. This CDR3 contains 17 residues. The trim removed 0 bases at V and 4 bases at J, leaving 9 bases unmatched. In germline, CDR1 is SGDLS, CDR2 YYNGEE. Sequencing was carried out using PBMCs. The clonotype originates from a middle-aged man in good health and CMV-seronegative. J is TRBJ2-3 and V is TRBV9, with 9 nucleotides matching TRBD2. The CDR3 nucleotides read TGTGCCAGCAGCGTAGAAAATGGCGGGGGGGCCTCAGATACGCAGTATTTT. Translated: CASSVENGGGASDTQYF.